These 32 T cell receptor beta chains came from one sample sequenced in a study of shared clonotypes between healthy human individuals (TCRdb year 2020). Preparation of the library involved the immunoSEQ multiplex PCR assay. In its TCRdb copy, this immuneACCESS table keeps in-frame sequences only and misses some clones. Where compared with another copy, unresolved V genes explain less than half of these, and the others have no known cause. The sample includes fewer than 600,000 clones, with 70% to 80% observed a single time. Around 13% of the sample belongs to the ten largest clones. The sequencing input was PBMCs. The origin of the receptors is a woman aged 35 to 49 in good health. Some clones in this sample may be carry-over from other donors' samples.

The chain uses TRBV5-1 and TRBJ2-7; 7 nucleotides agree with TRBD1. Germline trimming cut 4 bases from V and 1 base from J; bases unmatched to any gene: 5. Germline loops: CDR1 SGHRS, CDR2 YFSETQ. This CDR3 has 14 amino acids. The chain's CDR3 is CASSKGQSSYEQYF. Written as DNA, the CDR3 is TGCGCCAGCAGCAAGGGACAGAGTTCCTACGAGCAGTACTTC.

About this clone itself: A single base separates this from a much larger clone, so it may be a read error. The identical CDR3 is also encoded by other nucleotide sequences in the sample. The chain combines TRBV27 with TRBJ1-3; D unclear. Per germline, CDR1 MNHEY and CDR2 SMNVEV (reference sequence). The CDR3 runs 13 residues. The CDR3 sequence: CASSLARGNTIYF. The CDR3 DNA reads TGTGCTAGCAGTTTAGCAAGAGGAAACACCATATATTTT.

This clone was seen once. The CDR3 nucleotides are TGTGCCATCAGTGATGCCCAGGCCCCGAACACTGAAGCTTTCTTT. Its protein is CAISDAQAPNTEAFF. The gene calls are TRBV10-3 and TRBJ1-1; D uncertain. Per the germline V gene, CDR1 is ENHRY and CDR2 is SYGVKD. Trimming removed 3 bases from V and 1 base from J, with 12 bases in between. The CDR3 loop spans 15 amino acids.

The chain joins TRBV28 to TRBJ2-7, with D possibly TRBD2 on 5 matching bases. The CDR3 totals 14 residues. Germline values: CDR1 MDHEN, CDR2 SYDVKM. V dropped 3 bases and J dropped 4 bases, with 13 bases sitting between them. The CDR3 DNA follows: TGTGCCAGCAGTTTTGAGGGAGTAATTTACGAGCAGTACTTC. Translation: CASSFEGVIYEQYF.

This chain links TRBV6-6 with TRBJ2-7; 7 nucleotides line up with TRBD2. Germline CDR1 reads MNHNY; CDR2 reads SVGAGI (reference sequence). The ends lost 6 bases at V and 0 bases at J; junction bases unmatched: 5. The CDR3 is 14 residues long. CDR3 sequence reads: CASSNRGVSYEQYF. The DNA for the CDR3 is TGTGCCAGCAGCAACCGGGGGGTCTCCTACGAGCAGTACTTC.

The V gene is TRBV6-1, the J gene TRBJ2-3, with 11 nucleotides matching TRBD1. The CDR3 has 14 residues. Germline-derived CDR1 and CDR2 are MNHNS and SASEGT. V gave up 6 bases and J gave up 4 bases; unmatched junction bases: 3. The CDR3 reads CASRDRGQADTQYF. The CDR3 nucleotides are TGTGCCAGCAGGGACAGGGGGCAAGCAGATACGCAGTATTTT.

The chain combines TRBV7-3 with TRBJ2-1; D may be TRBD1 (6 bases). The length of the CDR3 is 13 residues. The germline V gene encodes CDR1 SGHTA and CDR2 FQGTGA. Trimming pared 5 bases from V and 9 bases from J, leaving 14 bases between. The CDR3 DNA sequence: TGTGCCAGCAGCATTCGTGACAGGCGTGAGCAGTTCTTC. Protein product: CASSIRDRREQFF.

The rearrangement uses TRBV5-1 and TRBJ1-1; 8 positions agree with TRBD1. Germline CDR1 SGHRS, CDR2 YFSETQ. V lost 4 bases, J lost 3 bases, and 8 bases stayed unmatched. The length of the CDR3 is 15 residues. In nucleotides, the CDR3 is TGCGCCAGCAGCCCAACCGGGACAGGAGACACTGAAGCTTTCTTT. It encodes CASSPTGTGDTEAFF.

As to this clone: Additional DNA sequences in this sample encode the identical CDR3. The J gene is TRBJ2-1, the V gene TRBV20-1; D unresolved. The CDR3 totals 11 residues. Trimming shortened V by 5 bases and J by 5 bases, and 7 bases separated the two germline ends. Germline V gene lookup returns CDR1 DFQATT and CDR2 SNEGSKA (reference sequence). The CDR3 DNA is TGCAGTGCTGAGGCACACAATGAGCAGTTCTTC. The encoded protein is CSAEAHNEQFF.

The rearrangement joins TRBV14 to TRBJ2-1; D unresolved. Between the trimmed V and J ends, which lost 4 bases and 6 bases, there was a span of 13 bases. Per the germline V gene, CDR1 is SGHDN and CDR2 is FVKESK. The CDR3 spans 14 residues. CDR3 DNA: TGTGCCAGCAGCCCGGCGGCTAGACCCAATGAGCAGTTCTTC. It codes for CASSPAARPNEQFF. The entire variable domain, with the rest obtained from reference TRBV14 and TRBJ2-1, is as follows: EAGVTQFPSHSVIEKGQTVTLRCDPISGHDNLYWYRRVMGKEIKFLLHFVKESKQDESGMPNNRFLAERTGGTYSTLKVQPAELEDSGVYFCASSPAARPNEQFFGPGTRLTVL.

This clone was counted ten times or more. The sample contains more than one DNA sequence encoding this CDR3. The chain links TRBV28 to TRBJ1-4, with 7 nucleotides matching TRBD1. V was clipped by 4 bases and J by 0 bases; unmatched bases: 8. The germline V gene encodes CDR1 MDHEN and CDR2 SYDVKM. The CDR3 consists of 17 residues. CDR3 residues: CASSYAGTATTNEKLFF. The CDR3 DNA is TGTGCCAGCAGTTATGCCGGGACAGCGACAACTAATGAAAAACTGTTTTTT.

The chain has TRBV28 and TRBJ1-5, with D perhaps TRBD1 (5 bases). CDR1 MDHEN and CDR2 SYDVKM come from the germline V gene. This CDR3 is 13 amino acids long. Trimming removed 6 bases at V and 6 bases at J, with 12 bases between. CDR3 DNA: TGTGCCAGCAGCGGGGGGGGAGGTCAGCCCCAGCATTTT. It translates to CASSGGGGQPQHF.

The rearrangement joins TRBV30 to TRBJ1-2; D is ambiguous. The V end was cut by 0 bases, the J end by 0 bases, with 5 bases between. Germline V gene data show CDR1 as GTSNPN and CDR2 as SVGIG (reference sequence). This CDR3 is 13 amino acids long. CDR3 sequence: CAWSVGPNYGYTF. DNA of the CDR3: TGTGCCTGGAGTGTCGGTCCTAACTATGGCTACACCTTC.

This rearrangement joins TRBV5-4 to TRBJ1-1, with D unclear. Germline V gene sequence: CDR1 SGHNT, CDR2 YYREEE (reference sequence). The CDR3 spans 11 residues. V gave up 4 bases and J gave up 7 bases, with 8 bases separating them. The CDR3 region has the DNA TGTGCCAGCAGCGCTACGAGTGAAGCTTTCTTT. It codes for CASSATSEAFF. The whole variable domain, remainder taken from reference TRBV5-4 and TRBJ1-1, is ETGVTQSPTHLIKTRGQQVTLRCSSQSGHNTVSWYQQALGQGPQFIFQYYREEENGRGNFPPRFSGLQFPNYSSELNVNALELDDSALYLCASSATSEAFFGQGTRLTVV.

The gene calls are TRBV7-8 and TRBJ1-5, with no clear D. Germline loops: CDR1 SGHVS, CDR2 FQNEAQ. CDR3 size: 13 residues. Trimming pared 2 bases from V and 4 bases from J, leaving 6 bases between. Here the CDR3 DNA reads TGTGCCAGCAGCTTACACGGGAATCAGCCCCAGCATTTT. This sequence encodes CASSLHGNQPQHF.

The rearrangement joins TRBV9 to TRBJ2-1; 8 nucleotides align to TRBD2. Germline values: CDR1 SGDLS, CDR2 YYNGEE. CDR3 size: 15 residues. The V segment lost 0 bases and the J segment 7 bases; nucleotides outside the gene matches: 6. Here the CDR3 reads CASSVEREGSNEQFF. The CDR3 DNA follows: TGTGCCAGCAGCGTAGAACGGGAGGGTTCGAATGAGCAGTTCTTC.

The chain recombines TRBV19 with TRBJ2-5, with a possible D match to TRBD2 (6 bases). This CDR3 contains 13 residues. Trimming shortened V by 5 bases and J by 4 bases, and 11 bases separated the two germline ends. The germline CDR1 and CDR2 sequences are LNHDA and SQIVND (reference sequence). As DNA, the CDR3 is TGTGCCAGTAGTCCCGCGGGGAGAGAGACCCAGTACTTC. Residues: CASSPAGRETQYF.

This rearrangement joins TRBV7-9 to TRBJ2-7, with 9 positions matching TRBD1. V dropped 8 bases and J dropped 4; count of bases not matched to a gene: 6. Germline V CDR1 and CDR2: SEHNR, FQNEAQ (reference sequence). The CDR3 contains 13 residues. The CDR3 reads CASLGTGTYEQYF. For the CDR3, the DNA is TGTGCCAGCCTCGGGACAGGGACATACGAGCAGTACTTC.

As to this clone: Additional DNA sequences in this sample encode the identical CDR3. This chain connects TRBV2 to TRBJ1-2; no clear D gene. The ends were cut back, 6 bases at V and 0 bases at J, with 5 bases in the middle. The length of the CDR3 is 12 residues. Germline assignment: CDR1 SNHLY and CDR2 FYNNEI. The CDR3 DNA follows: TGTGCCAGCAGGGGCTCTAACTATGGCTACACCTTC. It yields the protein CASRGSNYGYTF.

The chain combines TRBV9 with TRBJ2-3; possibly TRBD2 for D (5 bases). The V and J ends lost 0 bases and 6 bases respectively, with 20 bases between them. The CDR3 extends over 17 amino acids. Germline CDR1 SGDLS, CDR2 YYNGEE. In DNA, the CDR3 is TGTGCCAGCAGCGTAGCGCCCGTAGCGTCCTCTGAGGATACGCAGTATTTT. Translation: CASSVAPVASSEDTQYF.

On this clone: In the same sample, other DNA sequences code for this CDR3. The chain links TRBV20-1 to TRBJ2-5; unclear D gene. Germline V gene sequence: CDR1 DFQATT, CDR2 SNEGSKA (reference sequence). Trimming shortened V by 2 bases and J by 5 bases, and 3 bases separated the two germline ends. The CDR3 is made up of 10 amino acids. CDR3 nucleotide sequence: TGCAGTGCTAGACGGGAGACCCAGTACTTC. Protein product: CSARRETQYF.

CDR3 DNA: TGTGCCAGCTCACAGGGGTCGCCTCAGCCCCAGCATTTT. Its translation is CASSQGSPQPQHF. This chain uses TRBV18 with TRBJ1-5; a possible D gene is TRBD1 (5 bases). The CDR3 totals 13 residues. Between the trimmed V and J ends, which lost 4 bases and 6 bases, there was a span of 10 bases. CDR1 KGHSH and CDR2 LQKENI come from the germline V gene.

The rearrangement joins TRBV7-2 to TRBJ2-2; the D gene is possibly TRBD1 (7 bases). The length of the CDR3 is 16 residues. Per germline, CDR1 SGHTA and CDR2 FQGNSA. Trimming pared 4 bases from V and 0 bases from J, leaving 12 bases between. The CDR3 reads CASSSQGGTNTGELFF. CDR3 coding DNA: TGTGCCAGCAGCTCCCAGGGGGGCACGAACACCGGGGAGCTGTTTTTT.

The V and J genes are TRBV28 and TRBJ2-2; TRBD2 aligns across 9 bases. This CDR3 is 17 amino acids long. CDR1 MDHEN and CDR2 SYDVKM come from the germline V gene. Trimming cost V 7 bases and J 3 bases; bases outside gene matches: 12. In nucleotides, the CDR3 is TGTGCCAGCAAAGCGGGTAGCGGGAGTCGTTACACCGGGGAGCTGTTTTTT. This codes for CASKAGSGSRYTGELFF.

This clone was counted many times. This same CDR3 is encoded by further DNA sequences in the sample. This chain connects TRBV27 to TRBJ2-2; tentatively, D is TRBD1 or TRBD2 (5 bases each). Germline CDR1 reads MNHEY; CDR2 reads SMNVEV (reference sequence). The ends were cut back, 2 bases at V and 4 bases at J, with 14 bases in the middle. This CDR3 contains 16 residues. The DNA of the CDR3 is TGTGCCAGCAGTTTAGAGGGTATTCAGGGCACCGGGGAGCTGTTTTTT. It specifies CASSLEGIQGTGELFF.

In its sample, this clone was seen many times. This specimen includes other DNA sequences encoding the same CDR3. The V gene is TRBV11-1, the J gene TRBJ2-1, with no clear D. The CDR3 has 13 residues. Germline assignment: CDR1 SGHAT and CDR2 FQDESV (reference sequence). V gave up 1 base and J gave up 4 bases, with 5 bases separating them. CDR3 bases: TGTGCCAGCAGCTTAGGACGGTACAATGAGCAGTTCTTC. This sequence encodes CASSLGRYNEQFF. The full variable domain, completed using reference TRBV11-1 and TRBJ2-1, is EAEVAQSPRYKITEKSQAVAFWCDPISGHATLYWYRQILGQGPELLVQFQDESVVDDSQLPKDRFSAERLKGVDSTLKIQPAELGDSAMYLCASSLGRYNEQFFGPGTRLTVL.

The V and J genes are TRBV28 and TRBJ2-7, with a tentative D call TRBD2 (6 bases). V shed 6 bases and J shed 7 bases, with 10 bases lying between them. The CDR3 loop spans 11 amino acids. Germline CDR1 is MDHEN and CDR2 is SYDVKM. The chain's CDR3 is CASSPGREQYF. CDR3 DNA: TGTGCCAGCAGCCCGGGGAGGGAGCAGTACTTC.

The chain uses TRBV6-1 and TRBJ1-5; D is ambiguous. The CDR3 has 12 residues. In germline, CDR1 is MNHNS, CDR2 SASEGT. Trimming took 4 bases from V and 4 from J, leaving 5 bases between them. CDR3 coding DNA: TGTGCCAGCAGTGCCCAAAATCAGCCCCAGCATTTT. This translates into CASSAQNQPQHF.

The CDR3 DNA follows: TGTGCCAGCAGTTTATCCGGCGGGAGCTCCTACGAGCAGTACTTC. Its protein product is CASSLSGGSSYEQYF. The chain is built from TRBV28 and TRBJ2-7; 7 bases agree with TRBD2. There are 15 residues in the CDR3. Losses at the gene ends were 1 base for V and 0 bases for J; bases not matched to a gene: 3. Germline-derived CDR1 and CDR2 are MDHEN and SYDVKM.

This clone has just one count. A far larger clone differs by one base, so this is likely a read error. The V call is TRBV20-1, the J call TRBJ2-7; D is ambiguous. CDR1 is DFQATT and CDR2 is SNEGSKA in the germline V gene (reference sequence). This CDR3 is built from 10 residues. The CDR3 protein is CSAGRYVQYF. The CDR3 DNA is TGCAGTGCTGGGCGGTACGTGCAGTACTTC.

V is TRBV15 and J is TRBJ2-1; D unresolved. V shed 1 base and J shed 5 bases, with 6 bases lying between them. Looked up from germline, CDR1 is LNHNV and CDR2 is YYDKDF (reference sequence). The CDR3 contains 13 residues. The CDR3 loop is CATSRVLDNEQFF. The CDR3 nucleotides read TGTGCCACCAGCAGAGTACTTGACAATGAGCAGTTCTTC.

In the case of this clone: A read error may be the cause here, since a much bigger clone is one base away. Within the sample, other DNA sequences also encode this same CDR3. The chain links TRBV5-1 to TRBJ2-3; weak D call: TRBD2 (5 bases). The CDR3 runs to 15 residues. Between the trimmed V and J ends, which lost 4 bases and 4 bases, there was a span of 16 bases. Per the germline V gene, CDR1 is SGHRS and CDR2 is YFSETQ. CDR3 sequence: CASSGPLARADTQYF. In DNA, the CDR3 is TGCGCCAGCAGCGGCCCCCTGGCGAGGGCAGATACGCAGTATTTT.